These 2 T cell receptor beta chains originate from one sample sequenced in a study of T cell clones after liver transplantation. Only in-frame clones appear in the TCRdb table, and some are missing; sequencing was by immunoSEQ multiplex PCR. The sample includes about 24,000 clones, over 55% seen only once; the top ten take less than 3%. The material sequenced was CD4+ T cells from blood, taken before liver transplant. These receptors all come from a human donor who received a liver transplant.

This CDR3 reads CASRLAGGADTQYF. Here the CDR3 DNA reads TGTGCCAGTAGACTAGCGGGAGGGGCCGATACGCAGTATTTT. The rearrangement uses TRBV19 and TRBJ2-3; TRBD2 aligns across 13 bases. The J segment lost 6 bases and the V segment lost 6 bases, leaving 3 bases of the junction unmatched. Per germline, CDR1 LNHDA and CDR2 SQIVND (reference sequence). This CDR3 region has 14 residues.

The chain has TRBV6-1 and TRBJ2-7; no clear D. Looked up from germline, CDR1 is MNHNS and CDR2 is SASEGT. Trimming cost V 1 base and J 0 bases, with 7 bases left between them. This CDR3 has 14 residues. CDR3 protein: CASSEGPISYEQYF. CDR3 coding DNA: TGTGCCAGCAGTGAAGGACCCATCTCCTACGAGCAGTACTTC.